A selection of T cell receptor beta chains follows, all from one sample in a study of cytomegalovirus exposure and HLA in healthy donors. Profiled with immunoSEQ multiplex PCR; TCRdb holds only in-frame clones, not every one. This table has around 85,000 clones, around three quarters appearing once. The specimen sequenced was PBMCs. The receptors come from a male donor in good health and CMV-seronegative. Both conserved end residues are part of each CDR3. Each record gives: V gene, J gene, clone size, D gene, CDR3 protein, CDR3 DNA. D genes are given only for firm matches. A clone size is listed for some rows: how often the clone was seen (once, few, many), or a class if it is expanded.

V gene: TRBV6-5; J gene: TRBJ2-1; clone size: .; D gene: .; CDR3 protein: CASSYQGLHNEQFF; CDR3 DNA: TGTGCCAGCAGTTACCAGGGGCTCCACAATGAGCAGTTCTTC
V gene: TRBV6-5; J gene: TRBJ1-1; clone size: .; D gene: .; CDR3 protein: CASSESRRFEAFF; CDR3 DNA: TGTGCCAGCAGTGAATCCCGCAGATTTGAAGCTTTCTTT
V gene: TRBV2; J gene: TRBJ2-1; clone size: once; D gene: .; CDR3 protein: CASSERWETYNEQFF; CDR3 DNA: TGTGCCAGCAGTGAAAGATGGGAGACCTACAATGAGCAGTTCTTC
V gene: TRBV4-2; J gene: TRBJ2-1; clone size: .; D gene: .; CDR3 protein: CASSQEVQSYNEQFF; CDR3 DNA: TGTGCCAGCAGCCAAGAGGTGCAGTCCTACAATGAGCAGTTCTTC
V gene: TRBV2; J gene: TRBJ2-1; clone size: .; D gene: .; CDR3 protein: CASSEGTTFPLCLF; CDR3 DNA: TGTGCCAGCAGTGAAGGGACTACGTTCCCCCTCTGTCTCTTC
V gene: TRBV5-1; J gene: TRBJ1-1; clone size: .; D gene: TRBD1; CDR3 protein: CASSLAGTGIEAFF; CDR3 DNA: TGCGCCAGCAGCTTGGCCGGGACAGGGATTGAAGCTTTCTTT
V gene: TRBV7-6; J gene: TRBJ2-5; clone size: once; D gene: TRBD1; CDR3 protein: CASSPGTGRSETQYF; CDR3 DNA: TGTGCCAGCAGCCCTGGGACAGGGCGATCAGAGACCCAGTACTTC
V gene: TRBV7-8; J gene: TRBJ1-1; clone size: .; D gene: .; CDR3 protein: CASSLTGNTEAFF; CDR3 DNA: TGTGCCAGCAGCCTGACGGGGAACACTGAAGCTTTCTTT
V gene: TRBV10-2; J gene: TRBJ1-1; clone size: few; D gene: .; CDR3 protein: CASSEWSTLNTEAFF; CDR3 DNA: TGCGCCAGCAGTGAATGGTCTACTTTGAACACTGAAGCTTTCTTT
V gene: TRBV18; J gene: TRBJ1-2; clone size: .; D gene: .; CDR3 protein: CASSPALKVVQGYGYTF; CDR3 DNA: TGTGCCAGCTCACCTGCTCTGAAAGTGGTGCAGGGGTATGGCTACACCTTC
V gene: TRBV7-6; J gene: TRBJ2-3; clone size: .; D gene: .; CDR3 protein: CASSLGGESTDTQYF; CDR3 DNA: TGTGCCAGCAGCTTAGGCGGGGAAAGCACAGATACGCAGTATTTT
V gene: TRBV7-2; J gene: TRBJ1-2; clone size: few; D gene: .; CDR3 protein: CASSLYSGEYGYTF; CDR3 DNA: TGTGCCAGCAGCTTATATTCCGGGGAGTATGGCTACACCTTC
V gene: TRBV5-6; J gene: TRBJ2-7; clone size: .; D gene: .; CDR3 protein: CASSSRQSYEQYF; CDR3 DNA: TGTGCCAGCAGCTCCCGACAGTCCTACGAGCAGTACTTC
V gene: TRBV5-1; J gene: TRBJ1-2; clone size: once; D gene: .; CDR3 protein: CASSLVPTAGGSSGFGYTF; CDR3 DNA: TGCGCCAGCAGCTTGGTTCCCACCGCGGGCGGATCTAGTGGTTTCGGCTACACCTTC
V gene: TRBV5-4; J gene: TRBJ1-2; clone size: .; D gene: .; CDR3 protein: CASSSAGPNYGYTF; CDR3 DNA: TGTGCCAGCAGCTCGGCAGGGCCTAACTATGGCTACACCTTC
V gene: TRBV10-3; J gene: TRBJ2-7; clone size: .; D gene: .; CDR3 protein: CAISGGSAGTYEQYF; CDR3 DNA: TGTGCCATCAGTGGAGGGTCGGCAGGCACCTACGAGCAGTACTTC
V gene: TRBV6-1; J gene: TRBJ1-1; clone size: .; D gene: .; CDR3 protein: CASRGDSWAFF; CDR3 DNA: TGTGCCAGCAGAGGGGATTCGTGGGCTTTCTTT
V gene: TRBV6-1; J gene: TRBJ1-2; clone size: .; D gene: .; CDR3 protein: CASSSGGGYGYTF; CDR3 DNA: TGTGCCAGCAGTTCGGGAGGAGGCTATGGCTACACCTTC
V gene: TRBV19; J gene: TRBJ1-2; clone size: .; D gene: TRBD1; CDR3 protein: CASSIAGQGAFYGYTF; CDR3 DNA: TGTGCCAGTAGTATCGCCGGACAGGGGGCTTTCTATGGCTACACCTTC
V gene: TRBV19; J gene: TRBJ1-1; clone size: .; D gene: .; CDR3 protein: CASSVTGWAEAFF; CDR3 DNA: TGTGCCAGTAGTGTCACAGGGTGGGCTGAAGCTTTCTTT
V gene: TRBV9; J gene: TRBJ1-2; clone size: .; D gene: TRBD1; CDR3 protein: CASSGHRGARFSAKNYGYTF; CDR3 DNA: TGTGCCAGCAGCGGCCACAGGGGGGCCCGTTTTTCCGCTAAGAACTATGGCTACACCTTC
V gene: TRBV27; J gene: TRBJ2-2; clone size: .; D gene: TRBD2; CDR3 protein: CASTRTRPQGTGELFF; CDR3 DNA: TGTGCCAGCACTCGGACTAGGCCCCAGGGCACCGGGGAGCTGTTTTTT
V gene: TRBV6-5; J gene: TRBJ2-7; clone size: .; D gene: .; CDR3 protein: CASSTSGGGGEQYF; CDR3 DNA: TGTGCCAGCAGCACTTCAGGCGGAGGTGGCGAGCAGTACTTC
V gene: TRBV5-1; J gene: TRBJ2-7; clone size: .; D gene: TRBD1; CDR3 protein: CASSSTGQGAYEQYF; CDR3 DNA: TGCGCCAGCAGCTCGACGGGACAGGGGGCTTACGAGCAGTACTTC
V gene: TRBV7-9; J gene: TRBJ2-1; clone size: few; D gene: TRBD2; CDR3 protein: CASVGGSVYEQFF; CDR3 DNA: TGTGCCAGCGTCGGCGGGAGTGTTTATGAGCAGTTCTTC
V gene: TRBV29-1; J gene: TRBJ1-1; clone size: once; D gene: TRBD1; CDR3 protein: CSGNLGQGETEAFF; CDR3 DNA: TGCAGCGGTAACCTTGGACAGGGGGAAACTGAAGCTTTCTTT
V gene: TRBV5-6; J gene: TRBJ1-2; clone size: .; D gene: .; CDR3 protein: CASSLAGTGYTF; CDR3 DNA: TGTGCCAGCAGCTTAGCGGGTACTGGCTACACCTTC
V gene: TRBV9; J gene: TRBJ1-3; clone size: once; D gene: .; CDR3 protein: CASSPYSDSGNTIYF; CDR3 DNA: TGTGCCAGCAGCCCCTACAGTGACTCTGGAAACACCATATATTTT
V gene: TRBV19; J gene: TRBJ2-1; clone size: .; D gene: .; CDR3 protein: CASSIPGRRFF; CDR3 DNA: TGTGCCAGTAGTATACCAGGGAGGAGGTTCTTC
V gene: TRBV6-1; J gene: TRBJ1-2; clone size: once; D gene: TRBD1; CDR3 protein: CASSRDRGRDGYTF; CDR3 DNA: TGTGCCAGCAGCCGGGACAGGGGGCGTGATGGCTACACCTTC
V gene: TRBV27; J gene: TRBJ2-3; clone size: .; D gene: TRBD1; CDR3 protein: CASSLDRGPADTQYF; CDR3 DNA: TGTGCCAGCAGTTTGGACAGGGGGCCGGCAGATACGCAGTATTTT
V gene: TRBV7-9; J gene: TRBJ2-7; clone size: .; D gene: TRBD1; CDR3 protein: CASSLTGQGRHYEQYF; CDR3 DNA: TGTGCCAGCAGCTTAACGGGACAGGGGCGACACTACGAGCAGTACTTC
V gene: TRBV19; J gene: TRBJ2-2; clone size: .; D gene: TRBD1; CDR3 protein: CASRTPGQGPTGELFF; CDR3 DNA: TGTGCCAGTAGGACGCCGGGACAGGGACCCACCGGGGAGCTGTTTTTT
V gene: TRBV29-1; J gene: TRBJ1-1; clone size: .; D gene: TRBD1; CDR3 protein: CSVLGQLNTEAFF; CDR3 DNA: TGCAGCGTTTTGGGACAGCTGAACACTGAAGCTTTCTTT
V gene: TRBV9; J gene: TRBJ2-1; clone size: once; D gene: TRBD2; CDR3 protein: CASSVTSGRSSYNEQFF; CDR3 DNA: TGTGCCAGCAGCGTAACTAGCGGGAGGAGCTCCTACAATGAGCAGTTCTTC
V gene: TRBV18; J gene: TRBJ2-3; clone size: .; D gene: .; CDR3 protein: CASSPTATDTQYF; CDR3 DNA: TGTGCCAGCTCACCAACAGCCACAGATACGCAGTATTTT
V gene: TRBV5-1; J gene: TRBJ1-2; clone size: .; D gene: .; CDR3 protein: CASSLDSNYGYTF; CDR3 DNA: TGCGCCAGCAGCTTGGACAGTAACTATGGCTACACCTTC
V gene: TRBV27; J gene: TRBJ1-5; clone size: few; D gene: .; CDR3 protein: CASNSFGGNQPQHF; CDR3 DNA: TGTGCCAGCAATTCCTTCGGTGGCAATCAGCCCCAGCATTTT
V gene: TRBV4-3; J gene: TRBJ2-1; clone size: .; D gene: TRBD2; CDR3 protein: CASSQAGGVNEQFF; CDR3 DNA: TGCGCCAGCAGCCAAGCGGGGGGTGTCAATGAGCAGTTCTTC
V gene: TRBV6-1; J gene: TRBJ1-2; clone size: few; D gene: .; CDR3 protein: CASSEFHGSNYGYTF; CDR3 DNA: TGTGCCAGCAGTGAATTTCACGGGTCTAACTATGGCTACACCTTC
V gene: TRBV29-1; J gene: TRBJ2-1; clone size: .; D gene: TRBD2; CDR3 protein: CSVQGTSGGANEQFF; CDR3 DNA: TGCAGCGTTCAAGGGACTAGCGGGGGGGCCAATGAGCAGTTCTTC
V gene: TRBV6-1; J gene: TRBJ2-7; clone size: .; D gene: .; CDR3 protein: CASTPRPGEQYF; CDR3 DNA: TGTGCCAGCACCCCTAGGCCCGGCGAGCAGTACTTC
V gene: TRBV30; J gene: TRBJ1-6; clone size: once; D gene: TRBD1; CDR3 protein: CAWASKTGASSYNSPLHF; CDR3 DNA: TGTGCCTGGGCCAGCAAAACAGGGGCGAGCTCCTATAATTCACCCCTCCACTTT
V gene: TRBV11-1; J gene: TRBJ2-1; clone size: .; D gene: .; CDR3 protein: CASSPRDSEHEQFF; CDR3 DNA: TGTGCCAGCAGCCCCCGGGACTCGGAACATGAGCAGTTCTTC
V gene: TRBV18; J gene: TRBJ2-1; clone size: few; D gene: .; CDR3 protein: CASSPVAGLYNEQFF; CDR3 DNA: TGTGCCAGCTCACCTGTAGCCGGCCTCTACAATGAGCAGTTCTTC
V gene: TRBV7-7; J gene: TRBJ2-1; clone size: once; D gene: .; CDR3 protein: CASSPTSRSSYNEQFF; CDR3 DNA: TGTGCTAGCAGCCCAACTAGCCGAAGCTCCTACAATGAGCAGTTCTTC
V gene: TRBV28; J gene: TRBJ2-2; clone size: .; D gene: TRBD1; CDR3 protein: CASSSPAGGTGELFF; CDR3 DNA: TGTGCCAGCAGTTCCCCAGCAGGGGGAACCGGGGAGCTGTTTTTT
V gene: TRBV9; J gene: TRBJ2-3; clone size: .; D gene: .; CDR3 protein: CASSPRGEDTQYF; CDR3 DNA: TGTGCCAGCAGCCCCCGCGGTGAAGATACGCAGTATTTT
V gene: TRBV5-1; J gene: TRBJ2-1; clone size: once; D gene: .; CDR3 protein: CASRRGTGGWDEQFF; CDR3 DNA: TGCGCCAGCAGGAGAGGGACTGGGGGGTGGGATGAGCAGTTCTTC
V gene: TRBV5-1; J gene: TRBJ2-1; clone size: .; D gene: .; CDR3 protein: CASSLEGVGANEQFF; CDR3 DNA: TGCGCCAGCAGCTTGGAGGGGGTGGGGGCCAATGAGCAGTTCTTC
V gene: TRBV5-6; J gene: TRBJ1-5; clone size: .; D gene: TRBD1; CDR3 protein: CASSLGIPRGIPSNQPQHF; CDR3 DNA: TGTGCCAGCAGCTTGGGAATCCCCAGGGGGATCCCTAGCAATCAGCCCCAGCATTTT
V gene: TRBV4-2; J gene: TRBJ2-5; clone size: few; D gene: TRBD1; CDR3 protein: CASSQDTTGEEGETQYF; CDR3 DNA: TGTGCCAGCAGCCAAGATACGACAGGGGAGGAGGGAGAGACCCAGTACTTC
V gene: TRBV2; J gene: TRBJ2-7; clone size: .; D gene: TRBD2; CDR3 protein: CASRRTSGLKGGEQYF; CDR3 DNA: TGTGCCAGCAGGCGGACTAGCGGACTCAAGGGGGGCGAGCAGTACTTC
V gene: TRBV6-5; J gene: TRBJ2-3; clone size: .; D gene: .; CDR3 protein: CASSYTGRDTQYF; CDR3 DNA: TGTGCCAGCAGTTATACCGGTCGAGATACGCAGTATTTT
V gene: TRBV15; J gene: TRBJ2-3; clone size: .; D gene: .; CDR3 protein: CATRAERIYTDTQYF; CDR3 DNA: TGTGCCACCAGGGCTGAGCGGATCTACACAGATACGCAGTATTTT